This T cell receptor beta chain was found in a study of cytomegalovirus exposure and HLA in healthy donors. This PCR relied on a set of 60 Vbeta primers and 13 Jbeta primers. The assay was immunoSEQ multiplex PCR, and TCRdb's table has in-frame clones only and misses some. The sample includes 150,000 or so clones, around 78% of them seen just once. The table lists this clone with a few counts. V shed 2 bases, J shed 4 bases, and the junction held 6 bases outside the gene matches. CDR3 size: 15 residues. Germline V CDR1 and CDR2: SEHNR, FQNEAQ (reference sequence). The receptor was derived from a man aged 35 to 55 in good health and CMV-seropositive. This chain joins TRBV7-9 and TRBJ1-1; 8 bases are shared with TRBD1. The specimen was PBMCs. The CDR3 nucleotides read TGTGCCAGCAGCTTATCAGGGGGGACAGGCACTGAAGCTTTCTTT. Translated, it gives CASSLSGGTGTEAFF. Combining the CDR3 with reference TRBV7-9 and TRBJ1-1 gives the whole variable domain DTGVSQNPRHKITKRGQNVTFRCDPISEHNRLYWYRQTLGQGPEFLTYFQNEAQLEKSRLLSDRFSAERPKGSFSTLEIQRTEQGDSAMYLCASSLSGGTGTEAFFGQGTRLTVV.